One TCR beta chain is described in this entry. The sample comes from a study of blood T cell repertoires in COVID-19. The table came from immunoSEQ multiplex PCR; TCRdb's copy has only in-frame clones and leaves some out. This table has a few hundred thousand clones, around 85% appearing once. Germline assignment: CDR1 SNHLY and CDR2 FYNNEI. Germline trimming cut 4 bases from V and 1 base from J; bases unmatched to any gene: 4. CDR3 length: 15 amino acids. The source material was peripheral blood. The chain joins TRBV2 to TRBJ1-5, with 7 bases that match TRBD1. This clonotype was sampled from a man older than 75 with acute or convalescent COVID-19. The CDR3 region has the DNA TGTGCCAGCAGTGGCTCCAGGGGGAGCAATCAGCCCCAGCATTTT. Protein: CASSGSRGSNQPQHF.